This T cell receptor beta chain was recorded in a study of T-cell reconstitution after alpha-beta-depleted transplantation in children. Study outcomes and limitations: Reports say that about two months after transplant, the alpha-beta T cells came out of several hundred graft clones that had expanded. TCRbeta diversity was high at day 60 in some patients (a result of surviving recipient T cells and thymic progenitors). T-cell counts and diversity at one year following transplant were attributed mainly to newly produced T cells.

This clonotype was picked up many times. Its specificity is not known. Germline-derived CDR1 and CDR2 are MGHRA and YSYEKL. The CDR3 loop spans 14 amino acids. Between the trimmed V and J ends, which lost 3 bases and 4 bases, there was a span of 10 bases. This sample's TCRbeta library carried unique molecular identifier barcodes. TCRdb re-analysed the PCR reads in MiXCR, keeping a single row per CDR3 protein. The sample has about 260,000 distinct CDR3 sequences, roughly 7.7% seen once. Sequencing used PBMCs, mostly from graft donor cells, obtained 180 days after TCRalphabeta/CD19-depleted stem cell transplant. The gene calls are TRBV4-1 and TRBJ1-5; D is undetermined. This TCR was recovered from a male patient younger than 18 who had a stem cell transplant for acute lymphoblastic leukemia, so the T cells may come from the graft donor. CDR3 region: CASSHGPPNQPQHF. CDR3 nucleotide sequence: TGCGCCAGCAGCCACGGGCCCCCTAATCAGCCCCAGCATTTT.